This T cell receptor beta chain was obtained from a study of shared clonotypes between healthy human individuals. Study-wide results and limits: Sampling covered blood only; tissue repertoires likely differ.

CDR1 and CDR2 from the germline V gene are LGHNA and YNFKEQ. Trimming removed 0 bases from V and 0 bases from J, with 14 bases in between. This CDR3 is built from 17 residues. In the study's own analysis: For the immunoSEQ data, sequences were junction-only without quality scores, so filtering differed. Produced via immunoSEQ multiplex PCR; TCRdb's table is partial and in-frame only. The DNA was the basis for D and trimming; V, J and clone size are from that table. The data contain fewer than 600,000 clones, around 81% of them singletons. This clone turned up a few times. Its antigen is as yet unknown.

Source material: PBMCs. This sequence originates from a woman aged 40 to 50 in good health. Some clones in this sample may be carry-over from other donors' samples. The chain is built from TRBV4-2 and TRBJ2-5, with unresolved D. The CDR3 nucleotides are TGTGCCAGCAGCCAAGAATTGGGAATCCCGTACCAAGAGACCCAGTACTTC. Encoded protein: CASSQELGIPYQETQYF.